This T cell receptor (beta chain) was captured by sequencing in a study of T cell responses to AZD1222 COVID-19 vaccine. Study results and limitations: Targeting of unmutated variant regions was reportedly seen in nearly half of spike-specific TCRs. Donors were chiefly white British, with a greater number of females, and clonal diversity was perhaps underestimated. At study baseline, merely several AZD1222 recipients were seropositive.

Only in-frame clones appear in the TCRdb table, and some are missing; sequencing was by immunoSEQ multiplex PCR. The data contain 100,000 to 150,000 clones, about 93% of them seen just once; the ten biggest clones take up around 6.6%. CDR1 and CDR2 from the germline V gene are SGDLS and YYNGEE. The ends lost 0 bases at V and 7 bases at J; junction bases unmatched: 2. CDR3 length: 15 residues. This clone has a single count. Its antigen remains unidentified. The chain links TRBV9 to TRBJ2-1; TRBD2 agrees at 12 bases. This TCR was recovered from an adult in good health. The source material was peripheral blood, sampled on day 0 of AZD1222 vaccination. CDR3: CASSVEGLAGNEQFF. CDR3 sequence (DNA): TGTGCCAGCAGCGTAGAAGGACTAGCGGGAAATGAGCAGTTCTTC.